The next 6 T cell receptor beta chains were all read from a single sample in a study of cytomegalovirus exposure and HLA in healthy donors. 60 Vbeta and 13 Jbeta primers were used in PCR. TCRdb keeps only in-frame clones here, not all; method: immunoSEQ multiplex PCR. The top ten hold 2% of the sample, which has roughly 130,000 clones, around 80% seen once. Sample: PBMCs. The receptors shown here come from a man aged 18 to 30 in good health and CMV-seronegative.

The rearrangement joins TRBV5-4 to TRBJ2-5; D call uncertain. The DNA end lines up better with TRBJ2-7; the J call may be wrong. Germline V lookup: CDR1 SGHNT, CDR2 YYREEE (reference sequence). The CDR3 consists of 14 residues. CDR3 sequence (DNA): TGTGCCAGCAGCTTGTGGTCCCGAAACTACGAGCAGTACTTC. As protein: CASSLWSRNYEQYF.

This chain joins TRBV30 and TRBJ2-5; TRBD2 matches 11 bases. The CDR3 extends over 17 amino acids. Trimming at V came to 0 bases and at J to 3 bases, leaving 9 bases not matched to a gene. CDR1 GTSNPN and CDR2 SVGIG come from the germline V gene (reference sequence). Here the CDR3 DNA reads TGTGCCTGGAGTGTACAGGCTAGCGGGAGGCCTGAAGAGACCCAGTACTTC. It encodes CAWSVQASGRPEETQYF.

The CDR3 protein is CASSDAVGGGGYGYTF. CDR3 nucleotides: TGTGCCAGCAGTGATGCGGTCGGCGGTGGAGGGTATGGCTACACCTTC. This chain uses TRBV6-1 with TRBJ1-2; D is uncertain. Germline-derived CDR1 and CDR2 are MNHNS and SASEGT. Trimming shortened V by 3 bases and J by 5 bases, and 19 bases separated the two germline ends. This CDR3 spans 16 amino acids.

The V call is TRBV2, the J call TRBJ2-5; 12 bases fit TRBD2. The better agreement between TRBJ2-7 and the DNA end casts doubt on the J call. The CDR3 has 14 residues. Germline V CDR1 and CDR2: SNHLY, FYNNEI. This chain's CDR3 is CASRAGLAGPEQYF. The CDR3 DNA follows: TGTGCCAGCAGAGCCGGACTAGCGGGACCCGAGCAGTACTTC.

The chain recombines TRBV6-5 with TRBJ1-1; D uncertain. The CDR3 is made up of 15 amino acids. Per the germline V gene, CDR1 is MNHEY and CDR2 is SVGAGI. The ends were cut back, 8 bases at V and 1 base at J, with 17 bases in the middle. The CDR3 region has the DNA TGTGCCAGCGCGGCCAAGGGAGTAGGGAACACTGAAGCTTTCTTT. It is translated as CASAAKGVGNTEAFF.

The V call is TRBV13, the J call TRBJ2-7; 11 positions agree with TRBD2. The germline gives CDR1 PRHDT, CDR2 FYEKMQ (reference sequence). After removal of 0 bases from V and 9 bases from J, the junction contained 7 bases not matched to a gene. This CDR3 is 15 amino acids long. CDR3 sequence reads: CASSLGLAGDSGQYV. The CDR3 region has the DNA TGTGCCAGCAGCTTAGGACTAGCGGGAGATTCTGGGCAGTACGTC.